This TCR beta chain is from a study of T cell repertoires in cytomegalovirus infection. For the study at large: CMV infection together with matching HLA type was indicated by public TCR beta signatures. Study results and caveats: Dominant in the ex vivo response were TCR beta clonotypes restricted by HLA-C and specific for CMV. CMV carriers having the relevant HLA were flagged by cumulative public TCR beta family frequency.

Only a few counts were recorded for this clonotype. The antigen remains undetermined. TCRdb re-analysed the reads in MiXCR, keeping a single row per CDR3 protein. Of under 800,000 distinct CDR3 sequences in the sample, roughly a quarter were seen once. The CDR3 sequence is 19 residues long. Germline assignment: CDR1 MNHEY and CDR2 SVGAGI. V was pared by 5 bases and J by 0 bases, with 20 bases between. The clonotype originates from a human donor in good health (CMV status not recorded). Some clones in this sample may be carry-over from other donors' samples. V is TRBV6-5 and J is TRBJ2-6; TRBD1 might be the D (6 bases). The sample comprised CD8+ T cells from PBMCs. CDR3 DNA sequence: TGTGCCAGCAGTCAACCGCAGGGGAACCCCTACTCTGGGGCCAACGTCCTGACTTTC. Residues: CASSQPQGNPYSGANVLTF.